This T cell receptor (beta chain) is drawn from a study of cytomegalovirus exposure and HLA in healthy donors. This clone came up a few times. It was with 60 Vbeta and 13 Jbeta primers that the PCR ran. Clones were read by immunoSEQ multiplex PCR, and TCRdb kept only the in-frame ones, dropping some. The sample includes some 150,000 clones, roughly 65% of them seen just once. The CDR3 sequence is 14 residues long. Germline values: CDR1 SNHLY, CDR2 FYNNEI. V was clipped by 4 bases and J by 4 bases, with 14 bases between them. This receptor was obtained from a young woman in good health and CMV-seronegative. Source material: PBMCs. The chain couples TRBV2 to TRBJ2-7, with D perhaps matching TRBD2 (5 bases). The CDR3 region is CASSGTQLQYEQYV. The CDR3 DNA sequence: TGTGCCAGCAGTGGGACTCAGCTTCAGTACGAGCAGTACGTC.